The TCR beta chain described here comes from a study of beta chain features in type 1 diabetes. Study background: On cell yields, gender and age, patients and healthy donors were similar. General observations from the study: Researchers report that Type 1 diabetes patients had moderately but significantly shorter TCRB CDR3s across all four CD4+ subsets. PCR may have favored shorter templates equally in patients and controls. Overrepresentation of cells with high TCR expression could result from cDNA sequencing.

Comment on this clone: Its antigen is not identified.

CDR3 size: 13 residues. CDR1 GTSNPN and CDR2 SVGIG come from the germline V gene (reference sequence). V dropped 5 bases and J dropped 5; count of bases not matched to a gene: 6. Sequenced material consisted of expressed TCRB transcripts (all of the isolated RNA was reverse transcribed). The assay was immunoSEQ multiplex PCR, and TCRdb's table has in-frame clones only and misses some. The data show some 660,000 clones, over 12% seen once. The chain couples TRBV30 to TRBJ2-5, with 9 bases aligning to TRBD2. Sequencing was carried out using naive CD4+ T cells from blood. The receptor's source is a man aged 18 to 30 with type 1 diabetes. In nucleotides, the CDR3 is TGTGCCTGGGGCACTAGCGGGTGGGAGACCCAGTACTTC. Its protein is CAWGTSGWETQYF.